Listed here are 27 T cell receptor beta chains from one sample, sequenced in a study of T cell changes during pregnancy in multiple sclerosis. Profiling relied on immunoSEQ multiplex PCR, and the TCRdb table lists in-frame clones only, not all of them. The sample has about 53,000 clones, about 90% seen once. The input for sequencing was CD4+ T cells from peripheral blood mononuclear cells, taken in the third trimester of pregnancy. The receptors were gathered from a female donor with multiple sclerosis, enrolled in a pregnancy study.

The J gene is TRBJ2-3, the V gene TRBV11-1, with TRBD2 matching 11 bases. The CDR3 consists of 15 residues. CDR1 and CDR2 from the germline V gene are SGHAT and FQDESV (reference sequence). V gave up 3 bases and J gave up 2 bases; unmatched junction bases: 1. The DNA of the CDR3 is TGTGCCAGCAGCTTGGGACTAGCGGACACAGATACGCAGTATTTT. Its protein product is CASSLGLADTDTQYF.

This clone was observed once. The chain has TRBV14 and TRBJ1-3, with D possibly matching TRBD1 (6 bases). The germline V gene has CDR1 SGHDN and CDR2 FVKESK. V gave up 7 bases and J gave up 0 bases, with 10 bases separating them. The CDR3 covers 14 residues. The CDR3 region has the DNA TGTGCCAGCAACCAGGGGAGCTCTGGAAACACCATATATTTT. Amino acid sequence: CASNQGSSGNTIYF.

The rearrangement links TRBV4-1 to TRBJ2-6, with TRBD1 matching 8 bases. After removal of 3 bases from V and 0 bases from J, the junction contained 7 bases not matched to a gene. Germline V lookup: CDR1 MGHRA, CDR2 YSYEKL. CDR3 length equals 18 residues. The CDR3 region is CASSQMDRVYSGANVLTF. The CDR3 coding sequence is TGCGCCAGCAGCCAGATGGACAGGGTCTACTCTGGGGCCAACGTCCTGACTTTC.

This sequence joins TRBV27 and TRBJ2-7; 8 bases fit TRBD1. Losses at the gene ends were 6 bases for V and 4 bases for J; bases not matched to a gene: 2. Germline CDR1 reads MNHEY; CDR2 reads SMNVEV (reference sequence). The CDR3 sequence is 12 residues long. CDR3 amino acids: CASRGQEYEQYF. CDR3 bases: TGTGCCAGCAGGGGACAGGAATACGAGCAGTACTTC.

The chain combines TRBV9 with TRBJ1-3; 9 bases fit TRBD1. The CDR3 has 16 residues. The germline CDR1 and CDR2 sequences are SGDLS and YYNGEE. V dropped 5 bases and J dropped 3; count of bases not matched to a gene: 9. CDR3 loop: CASSSKDRGDGNTIYF. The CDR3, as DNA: TGTGCCAGCAGTTCTAAGGACAGGGGAGATGGAAACACCATATATTTT.

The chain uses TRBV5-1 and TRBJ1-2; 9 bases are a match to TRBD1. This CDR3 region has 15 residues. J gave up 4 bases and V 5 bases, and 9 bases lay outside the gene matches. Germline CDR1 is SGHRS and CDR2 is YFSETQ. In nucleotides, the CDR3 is TGCGCCAGCAGGGAAAACAGGGGGCCGAGCTATGGCTACACCTTC. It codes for CASRENRGPSYGYTF.

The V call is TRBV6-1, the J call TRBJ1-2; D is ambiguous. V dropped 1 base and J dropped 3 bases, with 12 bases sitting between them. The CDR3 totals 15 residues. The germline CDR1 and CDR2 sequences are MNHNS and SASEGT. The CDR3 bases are TGTGCCAGCAGTGAAGTCGAGGGTTTCGACTATGGCTACACCTTC. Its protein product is CASSEVEGFDYGYTF.

DNA for the CDR3: TGTGCCAGCAGTGAATTGGTACAGGCTGAAGCTTTCTTT. It is translated as CASSELVQAEAFF. The J gene is TRBJ1-1, the V gene TRBV6-1, with D perhaps TRBD1 (5 bases). The germline V and J ends were trimmed by 2 bases and 6 bases, with 10 bases remaining between them. The CDR3 spans 13 residues. Germline lookup yields CDR1 MNHNS and CDR2 SASEGT.

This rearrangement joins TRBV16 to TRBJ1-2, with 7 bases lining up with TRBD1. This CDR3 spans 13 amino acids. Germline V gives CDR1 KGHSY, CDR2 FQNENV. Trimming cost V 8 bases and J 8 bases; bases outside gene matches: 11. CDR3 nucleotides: TGTGCCAGCGTCATGGCAACAGGGGCGGGCTACACCTTC. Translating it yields CASVMATGAGYTF.

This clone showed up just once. CDR3 coding DNA: TGCGCCAGCAGCTTGGAACCTACAGGGGGCGTTGGGTATCCCTACAATGAGCAGTTCTTC. Translation gives CASSLEPTGGVGYPYNEQFF. The J gene is TRBJ2-1, the V gene TRBV5-1; TRBD1 matches 9 bases. With V trimmed by 0 bases and J by 2 bases, 15 bases remained unmatched. CDR1 SGHRS and CDR2 YFSETQ come from the germline V gene. This CDR3 is built from 20 residues. The variable domain in full, completed from reference TRBV5-1 and TRBJ2-1, reads KAGVTQTPRYLIKTRGQQVTLSCSPISGHRSVSWYQQTPGQGLQFLFEYFSETQRNKGNFPGRFSGRQFSNSRSEMNVSTLELGDSALYLCASSLEPTGGVGYPYNEQFFGPGTRLTVL.

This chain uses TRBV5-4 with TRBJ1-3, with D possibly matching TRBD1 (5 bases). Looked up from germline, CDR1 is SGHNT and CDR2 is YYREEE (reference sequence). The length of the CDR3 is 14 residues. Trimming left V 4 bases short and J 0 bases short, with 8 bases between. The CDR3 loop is CASSPGLSGNTIYF. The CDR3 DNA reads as TGTGCCAGCAGCCCGGGACTCTCTGGAAACACCATATATTTT.

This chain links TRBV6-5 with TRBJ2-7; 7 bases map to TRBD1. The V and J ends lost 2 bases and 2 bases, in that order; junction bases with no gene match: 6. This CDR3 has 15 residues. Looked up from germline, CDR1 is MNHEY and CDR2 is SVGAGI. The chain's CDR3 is CASSYRHRGTYEQYF. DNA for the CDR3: TGTGCCAGCAGTTACCGCCACAGGGGAACCTACGAGCAGTACTTC.

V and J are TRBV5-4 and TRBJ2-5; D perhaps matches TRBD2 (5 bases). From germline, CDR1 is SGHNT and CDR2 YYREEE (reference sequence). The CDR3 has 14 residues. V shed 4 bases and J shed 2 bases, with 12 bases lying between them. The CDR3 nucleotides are TGTGCCAGCAGCCGCGAATCGGGGCAAGAGACCCAGTACTTC. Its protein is CASSRESGQETQYF.

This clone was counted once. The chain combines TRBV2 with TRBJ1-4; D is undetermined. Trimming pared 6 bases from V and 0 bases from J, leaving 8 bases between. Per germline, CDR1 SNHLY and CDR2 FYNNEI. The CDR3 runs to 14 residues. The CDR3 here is CASRRGTTNEKLFF. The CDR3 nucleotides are TGTGCCAGCAGGCGGGGAACAACTAATGAAAAACTGTTTTTT.

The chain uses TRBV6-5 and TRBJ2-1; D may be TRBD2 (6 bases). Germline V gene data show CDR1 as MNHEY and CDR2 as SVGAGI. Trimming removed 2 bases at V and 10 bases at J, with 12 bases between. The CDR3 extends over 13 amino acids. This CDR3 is CASSYGTSREQFF. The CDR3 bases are TGTGCCAGCAGTTACGGAACTAGCAGGGAGCAGTTCTTC.

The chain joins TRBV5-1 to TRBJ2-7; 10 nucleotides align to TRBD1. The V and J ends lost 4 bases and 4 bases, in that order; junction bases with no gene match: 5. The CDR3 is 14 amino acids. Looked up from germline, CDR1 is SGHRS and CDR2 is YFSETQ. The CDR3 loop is CASSRTGGEYEQYF. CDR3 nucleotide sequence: TGCGCCAGCAGCCGGACAGGGGGGGAGTACGAGCAGTACTTC.

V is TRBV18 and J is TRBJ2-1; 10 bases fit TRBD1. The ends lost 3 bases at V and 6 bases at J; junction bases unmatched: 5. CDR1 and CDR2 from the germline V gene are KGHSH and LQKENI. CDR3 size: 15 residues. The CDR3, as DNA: TGTGCCAGCTCACCTGGAGGGGACAGGGGCAATGAGCAGTTCTTC. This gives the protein CASSPGGDRGNEQFF. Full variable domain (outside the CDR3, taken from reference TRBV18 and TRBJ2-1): NAGVMQNPRHLVRRRGQEARLRCSPMKGHSHVYWYRQLPEEGLKFMVYLQKENIIDESGMPKERFSAEFPKEGPSILRIQQVVRGDSAAYFCASSPGGDRGNEQFFGPGTRLTVL.

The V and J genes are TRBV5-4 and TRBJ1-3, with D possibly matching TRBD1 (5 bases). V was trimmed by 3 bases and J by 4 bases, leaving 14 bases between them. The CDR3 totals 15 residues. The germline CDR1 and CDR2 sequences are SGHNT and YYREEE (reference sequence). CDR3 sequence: CASSSQGALGNTIYF. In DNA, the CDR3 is TGTGCCAGCAGCTCCCAGGGTGCTCTAGGAAACACCATATATTTT.

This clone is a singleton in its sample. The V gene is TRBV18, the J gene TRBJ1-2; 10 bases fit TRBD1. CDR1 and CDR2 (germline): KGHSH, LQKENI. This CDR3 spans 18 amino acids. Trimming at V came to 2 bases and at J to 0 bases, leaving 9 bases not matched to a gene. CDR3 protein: CASSPVGGQGLANYGYTF. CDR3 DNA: TGTGCCAGCTCACCAGTCGGGGGACAGGGGTTGGCTAACTATGGCTACACCTTC.

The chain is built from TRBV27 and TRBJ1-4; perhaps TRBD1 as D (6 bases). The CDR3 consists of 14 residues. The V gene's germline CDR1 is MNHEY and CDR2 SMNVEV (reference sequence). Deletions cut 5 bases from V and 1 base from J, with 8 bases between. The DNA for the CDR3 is TGTGCCAGCAGTCTACAGGGAACTAATGAAAAACTGTTTTTT. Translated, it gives CASSLQGTNEKLFF.

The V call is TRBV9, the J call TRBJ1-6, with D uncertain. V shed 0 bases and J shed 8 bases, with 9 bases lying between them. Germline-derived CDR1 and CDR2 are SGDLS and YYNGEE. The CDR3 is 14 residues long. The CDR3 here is CASSVAERDSPLHF. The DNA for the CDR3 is TGTGCCAGCAGCGTAGCCGAGCGGGATTCACCCCTCCACTTT.

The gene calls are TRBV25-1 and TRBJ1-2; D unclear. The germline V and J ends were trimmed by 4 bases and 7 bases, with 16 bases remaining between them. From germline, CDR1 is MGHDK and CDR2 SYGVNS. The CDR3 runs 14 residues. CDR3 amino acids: CASSVSGSQAGYTF. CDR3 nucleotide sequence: TGTGCCAGCAGTGTTTCCGGGTCCCAAGCTGGCTACACCTTC.

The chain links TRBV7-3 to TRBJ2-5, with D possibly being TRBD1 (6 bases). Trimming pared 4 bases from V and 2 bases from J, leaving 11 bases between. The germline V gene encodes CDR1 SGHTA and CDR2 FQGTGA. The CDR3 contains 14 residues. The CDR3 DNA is TGTGCCAGCAGCTCTGGACAGATTCAAGAGACCCAGTACTTC. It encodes CASSSGQIQETQYF.

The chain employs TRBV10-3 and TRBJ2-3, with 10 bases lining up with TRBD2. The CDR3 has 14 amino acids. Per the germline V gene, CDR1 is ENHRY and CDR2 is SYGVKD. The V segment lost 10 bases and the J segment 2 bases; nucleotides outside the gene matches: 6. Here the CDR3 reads CATRTSGITDTQYF. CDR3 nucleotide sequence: TGTGCCACCCGGACTAGCGGTATCACAGATACGCAGTATTTT.

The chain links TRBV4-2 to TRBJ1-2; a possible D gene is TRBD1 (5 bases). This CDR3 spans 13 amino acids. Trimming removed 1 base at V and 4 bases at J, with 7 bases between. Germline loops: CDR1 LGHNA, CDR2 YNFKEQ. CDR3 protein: CASSQGQPYGYTF. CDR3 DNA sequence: TGTGCCAGCAGCCAAGGACAGCCCTATGGCTACACCTTC.

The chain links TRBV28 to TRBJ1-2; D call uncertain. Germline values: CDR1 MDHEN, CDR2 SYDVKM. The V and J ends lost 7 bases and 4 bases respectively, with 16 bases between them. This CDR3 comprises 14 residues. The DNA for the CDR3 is TGTGCCAGCATCCCCGGGGTCCAACTCTATGGCTACACCTTC. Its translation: CASIPGVQLYGYTF.

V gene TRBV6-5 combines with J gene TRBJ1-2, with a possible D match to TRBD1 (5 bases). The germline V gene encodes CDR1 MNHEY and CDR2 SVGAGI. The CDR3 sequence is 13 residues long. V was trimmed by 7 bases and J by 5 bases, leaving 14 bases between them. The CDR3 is CASTAVGGYGYTF. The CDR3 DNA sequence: TGTGCCAGCACCGCGGTCGGGGGGTATGGCTACACCTTC.